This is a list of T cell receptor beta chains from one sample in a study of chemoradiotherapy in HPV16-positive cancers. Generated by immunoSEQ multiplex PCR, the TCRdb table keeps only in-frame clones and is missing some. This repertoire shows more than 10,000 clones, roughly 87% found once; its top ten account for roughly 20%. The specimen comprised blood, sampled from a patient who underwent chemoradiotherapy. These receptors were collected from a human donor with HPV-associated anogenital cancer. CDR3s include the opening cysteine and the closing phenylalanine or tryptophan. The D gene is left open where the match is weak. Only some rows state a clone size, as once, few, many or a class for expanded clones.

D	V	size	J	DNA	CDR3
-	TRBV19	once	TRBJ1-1	TGTGCCAGTACCAATCCAGGCGGGACCGAGAACACTGAAGCTTTCTTT	CASTNPGGTENTEAFF
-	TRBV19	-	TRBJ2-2	TGTGCCAGTAGTATGGGCCAAGGGGCCGGAGCCGGGGAGCTGTTTTTT	CASSMGQGAGAGELFF
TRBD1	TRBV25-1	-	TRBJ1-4	TGTGCCAGCAGTGATAGAGGACAGGGTGCCTACAATGAAAAACTGTTTTTT	CASSDRGQGAYNEKLFF
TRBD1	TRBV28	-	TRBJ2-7	TGTGCCAGCAGTTTTACAGGGGTTCGCTCTTACGAGCAGTACTTC	CASSFTGVRSYEQYF
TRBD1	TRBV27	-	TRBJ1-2	TGTGCCAGCAGTTCTGCCGGGACAGCTCCCGGGGGCTACACCTTC	CASSSAGTAPGGYTF
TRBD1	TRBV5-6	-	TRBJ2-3	TGTGCCAGCAGCACAGGACAGGGGCTAAATACGCAGTATTTT	CASSTGQGLNTQYF
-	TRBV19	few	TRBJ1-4	TGTGCCAGTAGACGGGCTCCTGGAGGTAATGAAAAACTGTTTTTT	CASRRAPGGNEKLFF
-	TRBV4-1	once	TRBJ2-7	TGCGCCAGCAGTCAGGACAGTACCTACGAGCAGTACTTC	CASSQDSTYEQYF
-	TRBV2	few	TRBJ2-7	TGTGCCAGCAGTAGCGGAGTCAACTACGAGCAGTACTTC	CASSSGVNYEQYF
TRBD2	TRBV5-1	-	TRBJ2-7	TGCGCCAGCAGCTTGGCCGGGACTAGCGGGACCTACGAGCAGTACTTC	CASSLAGTSGTYEQYF
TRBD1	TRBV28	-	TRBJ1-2	TGTGCCAGCAGTTTAGGGACAGGGGTTTTTGACACCTTC	CASSLGTGVFDTF
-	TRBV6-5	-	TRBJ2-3	TGTGCCAGCAGTTACTCGAAAGCGGATATGTCAGATACGCAGTATTTT	CASSYSKADMSDTQYF
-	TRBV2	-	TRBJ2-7	TGTGCCAGCAGTGAAGCGCTGGCAGGGCGCCCCTACGAGCAGTACTTC	CASSEALAGRPYEQYF
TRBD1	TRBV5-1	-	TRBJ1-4	TGCGCCAGCAGCCCGGGGCGGACAGGGGACAATGAAAAACTGTTTTTT	CASSPGRTGDNEKLFF
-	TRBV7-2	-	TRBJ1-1	TGTGCCAGCAGCTTTGGTCAAACGAACACTGAAGCTTTCTTT	CASSFGQTNTEAFF
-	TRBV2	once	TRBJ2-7	TGTGCCAGCAGTGAGGACAGCTCCTACGAGCAGTACTTC	CASSEDSSYEQYF
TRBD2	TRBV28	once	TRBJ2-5	TGTGCCAGCAGCCGGACTAGCGGGAGGGCCCGAGAGACCCAGTACTTC	CASSRTSGRARETQYF
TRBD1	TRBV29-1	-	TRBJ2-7	TGCAGCGTTGGTCGGGACAGCTCCTACGAGCAGTACTTC	CSVGRDSSYEQYF
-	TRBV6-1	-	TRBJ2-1	TGTGCCAGCAGGGGGGAGACGTTGTACAATGAGCAGTTCTTC	CASRGETLYNEQFF
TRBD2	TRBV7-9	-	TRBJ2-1	TGTGCCAGCAGCTTACGGACTAGCGGCTCCTACAATGAGCAGTTCTTC	CASSLRTSGSYNEQFF
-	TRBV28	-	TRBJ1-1	TGTGCCAGCAGTTTATGGGGCACCCAAGCTTTCTTT	CASSLWGTQAFF
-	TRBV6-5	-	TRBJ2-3	TGTGCCAGCAGTACTGGGGCAGATACGCAGTATTTT	CASSTGADTQYF
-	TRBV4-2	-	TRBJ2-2	TGTGCCAGCAGCCTGACGACGACCGGGGAGCTGTTTTTT	CASSLTTTGELFF
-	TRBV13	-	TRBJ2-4	TGTGCCAGCAGCTTAAGGGGGGCCAAAAACATTCAGTACTTC	CASSLRGAKNIQYF
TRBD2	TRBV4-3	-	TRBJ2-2	TGCGCCAGCAGCCACGGACTAGCGGTGGCTACCGGGGAGCTGTTTTTT	CASSHGLAVATGELFF
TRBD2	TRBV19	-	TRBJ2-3	TGTGCCAGTAGTATAGCGGGAGGGAAGAATACGCAGTATTTT	CASSIAGGKNTQYF
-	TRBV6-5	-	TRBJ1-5	TGTGCCAGCAGGAAACAGGGTAGCAATCAGCCCCAGCATTTT	CASRKQGSNQPQHF
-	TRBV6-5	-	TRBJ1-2	TGTGCCAGCAGTCTCGGGAGCTCTAAGATCTATGGCTACACCTTC	CASSLGSSKIYGYTF
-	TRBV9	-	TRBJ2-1	TGTGCCAGCAGCGTAGTGGAGGGAGTTTCCTACAATGAGCAGTTCTTC	CASSVVEGVSYNEQFF
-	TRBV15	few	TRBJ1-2	TGTGCCACCAGCAGAGTGAGTTATCGAGAGCCGGAGAGCTACACCTTC	CATSRVSYREPESYTF
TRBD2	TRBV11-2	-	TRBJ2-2	TGTGCCAGCAGCTCGCCCAGCGGGGGAAACACCGGGGAGCTGTTTTTT	CASSSPSGGNTGELFF
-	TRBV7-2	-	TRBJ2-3	TGTGCCAGCAGCTTAGACTGGACAGATACGCAGTATTTT	CASSLDWTDTQYF
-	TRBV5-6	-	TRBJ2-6	TGTGCCAGCAGCCCCGGGGGCCCTGGGGCCAACGTCCTGACTTTC	CASSPGGPGANVLTF
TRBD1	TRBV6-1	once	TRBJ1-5	TGTGCCAGCAGGCCCCGACAGGGGGCAGGGCAGCCCCAGCATTTT	CASRPRQGAGQPQHF
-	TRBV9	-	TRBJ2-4	TGTGCCAGCAGCGCCGGGACCGCGAGGGCCAAAAACATTCAGTACTTC	CASSAGTARAKNIQYF
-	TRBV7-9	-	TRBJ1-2	TGTGCCAGCAGCTCATTAGGGCCCTATGGCTACACCTTC	CASSSLGPYGYTF
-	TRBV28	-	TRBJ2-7	TGTGCCAGCAGTTTCTCGGTTGGTCGATACGAGCAGTACTTC	CASSFSVGRYEQYF
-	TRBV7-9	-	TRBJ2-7	TGTGCCAGCAGCCCCTCAGACTCGGGGGCAGGGTATACCTACGAGCAGTACTTC	CASSPSDSGAGYTYEQYF
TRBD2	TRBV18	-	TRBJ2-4	TGTGCCAGCTCGCACGGGGGACTAGCGGAAATTCAGTACTTC	CASSHGGLAEIQYF
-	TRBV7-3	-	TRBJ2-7	TGTGCCAGCAGCCTACAACAGGGCTACGAGCAGTACTTC	CASSLQQGYEQYF
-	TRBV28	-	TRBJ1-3	TGTGCCAGCAGTTTATGGGGAGTTTCCTCTGGAAACACCATATATTTT	CASSLWGVSSGNTIYF
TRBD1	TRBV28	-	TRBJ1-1	TGTGCCAGCAACGCGGGACAGGGCCGAGCTTTCTTT	CASNAGQGRAFF
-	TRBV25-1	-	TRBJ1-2	TGTGCCAGCAGTGTACCGAACTATGGCTACACCTTC	CASSVPNYGYTF
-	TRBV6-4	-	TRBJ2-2	TGTGCCAGCAGTGACTTGTGGGACTCCGGGGAGCTGTTTTTT	CASSDLWDSGELFF
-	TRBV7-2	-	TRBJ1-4	TGTGCCAGCAGCCCCGGGACAAGCGAAAAACTGTTTTTT	CASSPGTSEKLFF
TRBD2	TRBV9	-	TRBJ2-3	TGTGCCAGCAGCGTAGTAGCGGGGGGGCGCACAGATACGCAGTATTTT	CASSVVAGGRTDTQYF
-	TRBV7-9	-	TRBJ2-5	TGTGCCAGCAGCACCCGAGCCACAGGTGAAGAGACCCAGTACTTC	CASSTRATGEETQYF
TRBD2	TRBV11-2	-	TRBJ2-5	TGTGCCAGCAGCCCCAGAAATAGCGGGAGTGTGGAGACCCAGTACTTC	CASSPRNSGSVETQYF
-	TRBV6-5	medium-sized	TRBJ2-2	TGTGCCAGCAGTTACCCCCAGGACGGTAACACCGGGGAGCTGTTTTTT	CASSYPQDGNTGELFF
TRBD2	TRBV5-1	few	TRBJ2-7	TGCGCCAGCAGCTTGGGGGATAGCGGGAGGGCCCGAAACGAGCAGTACTTC	CASSLGDSGRARNEQYF
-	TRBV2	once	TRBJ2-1	TGTGCCAGCAGTGAAGAGAGGACACCGGCCTACAATGAGCAGTTCTTC	CASSEERTPAYNEQFF
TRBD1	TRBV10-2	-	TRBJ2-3	TGCGCCAGCAGTCACCCAGACAGGGTAGGATCAGATACGCAGTATTTT	CASSHPDRVGSDTQYF
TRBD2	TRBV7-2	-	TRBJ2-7	TGTGCCAGCAGATCGGGGACTACCTACGAGCAGTACTTC	CASRSGTTYEQYF
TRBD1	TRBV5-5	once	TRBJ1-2	TGTGCCAGCAGCCAGGAACAGGGGAGGTATGGCTACACCTTC	CASSQEQGRYGYTF
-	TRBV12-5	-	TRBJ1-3	TGTGCTAGTGGCCCCTCGGCCTCTGGAAACACCATATATTTT	CASGPSASGNTIYF
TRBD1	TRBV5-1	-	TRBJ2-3	TGCGCCAGCAGCTCACAGGGGGCGCAGGCAGATACGCAGTATTTT	CASSSQGAQADTQYF
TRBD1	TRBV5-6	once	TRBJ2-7	TGTGCCAGCAGCTTGGTTGTCAGGGGGCGCGAGCAGTACTTC	CASSLVVRGREQYF